These T cell receptor beta chains were read from a single sample in a study of identical twins. MiXCR, applied by TCRdb to the 5' RACE reads, yields one record per CDR3 protein. The sample consists of 1.5 million to 2 million distinct CDR3 sequences, roughly a third of them appearing once. Sequencing used cord blood. These receptors originate from a newborn girl in good health. CDR3s include the opening cysteine and the closing phenylalanine or tryptophan. The order of the fields is J gene, clone size, D gene, V gene, CDR3 protein, CDR3 DNA. A D gene is named only where the DNA matches it firmly. Clone size is given for some rows only: seen once, a few or many times, or a class if the clone is expanded.

J: TRBJ2-2; size: .; D: TRBD2; V: TRBV5-1; CDR3: CASSLLAGLNTGELFF; DNA: TGCGCCAGCAGCCTCTTAGCGGGTCTAAACACCGGGGAGCTGTTTTTT
J: TRBJ2-3; size: .; D: .; V: TRBV3-1; CDR3: CASSPIRERDTQYF; DNA: TGTGCCAGCAGCCCTATACGGGAGAGAGATACGCAGTATTTT
J: TRBJ1-6; size: few; D: .; V: TRBV4-2; CDR3: CASSQDRGGVNSPLHF; DNA: TGTGCCAGCAGCCAAGATAGGGGGGGTGTGAATTCACCCCTCCACTTT
J: TRBJ2-1; size: few; D: .; V: TRBV11-3; CDR3: CASSLVYVYNEQFF; DNA: TGTGCCAGCAGCTTAGTATATGTCTACAATGAGCAGTTCTTC
J: TRBJ1-1; size: .; D: TRBD1; V: TRBV20-1; CDR3: CSARDLDRGTEAFF; DNA: TGCAGTGCTAGAGATCTGGACAGGGGCACTGAAGCTTTCTTT
J: TRBJ2-5; size: .; D: .; V: TRBV27; CDR3: CASSPTAKETQYF; DNA: TGTGCCAGCAGCCCGACAGCAAAAGAGACCCAGTACTTC
J: TRBJ2-1; size: .; D: TRBD2; V: TRBV20-1; CDR3: CSALPLTSGSLYNEQFF; DNA: TGCAGTGCTCTCCCTTTGACTAGCGGGTCCCTCTACAATGAGCAGTTCTTC
J: TRBJ1-5; size: .; D: .; V: TRBV6-5; CDR3: CASSYSAGMPQHF; DNA: TGTGCCAGCAGTTACTCGGCGGGGATGCCCCAGCATTTT
J: TRBJ1-6; size: .; D: .; V: TRBV18; CDR3: CASSPQKYSYNSPLHF; DNA: TGTGCCAGCTCACCCCAGAAATACTCCTATAATTCACCCCTCCACTTT
J: TRBJ2-1; size: few; D: TRBD2; V: TRBV5-4; CDR3: CASSPPGLGGSPVEQFF; DNA: TGTGCCAGCAGCCCTCCGGGACTAGGAGGATCCCCCGTTGAGCAGTTCTTC
J: TRBJ2-4; size: .; D: TRBD1; V: TRBV20-1; CDR3: CSARTGPKNIQYF; DNA: TGCAGTGCTAGGACAGGGCCAAAAAACATTCAGTACTTC
J: TRBJ1-1; size: .; D: TRBD1; V: TRBV20-1; CDR3: CSANRQGMNTEAFF; DNA: TGCAGTGCGAACCGACAGGGGATGAACACTGAAGCTTTCTTT
J: TRBJ2-4; size: .; D: .; V: TRBV20-1; CDR3: CSAPRFLAKNIQYF; DNA: TGCAGTGCTCCCAGGTTTCTAGCCAAAAACATTCAGTACTTC
J: TRBJ2-1; size: few; D: .; V: TRBV12-3/TRBV12-4; CDR3: CASSFSLAGSRNEQFF; DNA: TGTGCCAGCAGTTTTTCCTTGGCAGGGTCTAGGAATGAGCAGTTCTTC
J: TRBJ1-2; size: few; D: .; V: TRBV7-9; CDR3: CASSFVNGGYTF; DNA: TGTGCCAGCAGCTTTGTCAACGGTGGCTACACCTTC
J: TRBJ2-4; size: .; D: TRBD2; V: TRBV18; CDR3: CASSPGLDKNIQYF; DNA: TGTGCCAGCTCACCGGGACTAGACAAAAACATTCAGTACTTC
J: TRBJ2-1; size: few; D: TRBD2; V: TRBV12-3/TRBV12-4; CDR3: CASLLIGRGLAGGSSYNEQFF; DNA: TGTGCCAGCCTTCTAATAGGGCGAGGACTAGCGGGAGGTAGCTCCTACAATGAGCAGTTCTTC
J: TRBJ1-1; size: .; D: .; V: TRBV10-3; CDR3: CAISGGRDTEAFF; DNA: TGTGCCATCAGTGGCGGCAGGGACACTGAAGCTTTCTTT
J: TRBJ1-1; size: .; D: TRBD1; V: TRBV29-1; CDR3: CSVEEVGRGRTEAFF; DNA: TGCAGCGTTGAAGAGGTGGGGAGGGGGCGCACTGAAGCTTTCTTT
J: TRBJ2-3; size: .; D: .; V: TRBV21-1; CDR3: CASSKERDRDTDTQYF; DNA: TGTGCCAGCAGCAAAGAGAGGGACAGGGACACAGATACGCAGTATTTT
J: TRBJ2-7; size: few; D: .; V: TRBV5-1; CDR3: CASGQTSYEQYF; DNA: TGCGCCAGCGGGCAGACGTCCTACGAGCAGTACTTC
J: TRBJ2-1; size: few; D: TRBD2; V: TRBV12-3/TRBV12-4; CDR3: CASSNSGRGGRGQFF; DNA: TGTGCCAGCAGTAATAGCGGGAGAGGCGGCCGGGGGCAGTTCTTC
J: TRBJ2-7; size: .; D: .; V: TRBV27; CDR3: CASRLFWDNEQYF; DNA: TGTGCCAGCAGGCTCTTTTGGGACAATGAGCAGTACTTC
J: TRBJ2-7; size: few; D: .; V: TRBV3-1; CDR3: CASSQEGGGVDEQYF; DNA: TGTGCCAGCAGCCAAGAAGGCGGCGGGGTCGACGAGCAGTACTTC
J: TRBJ2-7; size: few; D: .; V: TRBV7-7; CDR3: CVDRGVYEQYF; DNA: TGTGTTGATCGTGGCGTCTACGAGCAGTACTTC
J: TRBJ2-1; size: .; D: TRBD2; V: TRBV7-2; CDR3: CASSLLSGGLYNEQFF; DNA: TGTGCCAGCAGCTTACTGTCGGGGGGGCTCTACAATGAGCAGTTCTTC
J: TRBJ2-3; size: .; D: TRBD2; V: TRBV24-1; CDR3: CATSDPRGTTTDTQYF; DNA: TGTGCTACCAGTGATCCGCGCGGGACTACTACAGATACGCAGTATTTT
J: TRBJ2-5; size: .; D: TRBD2; V: TRBV25-1; CDR3: CASSDSRLAGGVRRVEETQYF; DNA: TGTGCCAGCAGTGATTCCCGGCTAGCGGGAGGGGTGAGGAGGGTCGAAGAGACCCAGTACTTC
J: TRBJ2-1; size: .; D: .; V: TRBV20-1; CDR3: CSARKTSSPANEQFF; DNA: TGCAGTGCTAGAAAAACTAGTTCTCCGGCCAATGAGCAGTTCTTC
J: TRBJ2-3; size: .; D: TRBD2; V: TRBV5-1; CDR3: CPSSLYPTSGGTDTQYF; DNA: TGCCCCAGCAGCTTGTACCCTACTAGCGGGGGCACAGATACGCAGTATTTT
J: TRBJ1-1; size: .; D: .; V: TRBV7-2; CDR3: CATYLGMNTEAFF; DNA: TGTGCCACCTATCTGGGCATGAACACTGAAGCTTTCTTT
J: TRBJ1-4; size: .; D: .; V: TRBV6-5; CDR3: CASSYTRTVNEVEKLFF; DNA: TGTGCCAGCAGTTACACCCGGACAGTGAACGAAGTGGAAAAACTGTTTTTT
J: TRBJ2-1; size: .; D: TRBD2; V: TRBV19; CDR3: CASTMGPSGRSDEQFF; DNA: TGTGCCAGTACCATGGGTCCTAGCGGGAGGTCCGATGAGCAGTTCTTC
J: TRBJ1-2; size: .; D: .; V: TRBV27; CDR3: CASSYSGGPRGYTF; DNA: TGTGCCAGCAGTTATTCCGGGGGCCCTCGTGGCTACACCTTC
J: TRBJ2-2; size: .; D: .; V: TRBV4-1; CDR3: CASSQVIAGNTGELFF; DNA: TGCGCCAGCAGCCAAGTAATTGCAGGGAACACCGGGGAGCTGTTTTTT
J: TRBJ2-7; size: .; D: .; V: TRBV18; CDR3: CASSPLLTGYTYEQYF; DNA: TGTGCCAGCTCACCACTCCTTACAGGATACACCTACGAGCAGTACTTC
J: TRBJ2-7; size: .; D: .; V: TRBV20-1; CDR3: CSASYPGAYEQYF; DNA: TGCAGTGCTAGCTATCCCGGGGCCTACGAGCAGTACTTC
J: TRBJ2-3; size: many; D: TRBD2; V: TRBV5-1; CDR3: CASSFRGGDTDTQYF; DNA: TGCGCCAGCAGCTTCCGCGGGGGGGACACAGATACGCAGTATTTT
J: TRBJ1-1; size: .; D: .; V: TRBV12-3/TRBV12-4; CDR3: CASSRQWNTEAFF; DNA: TGTGCCAGCAGTCGACAGTGGAACACTGAAGCTTTCTTT
J: TRBJ2-1; size: few; D: .; V: TRBV20-1; CDR3: CSASTGPSYNEQFF; DNA: TGCAGTGCTAGTACAGGGCCTTCCTACAATGAGCAGTTCTTC
J: TRBJ2-3; size: .; D: .; V: TRBV15; CDR3: CATSPSEGRSDTQYF; DNA: TGTGCCACCAGCCCCAGCGAGGGACGGTCAGATACGCAGTATTTT
J: TRBJ2-1; size: .; D: TRBD2; V: TRBV4-2; CDR3: CASSQERAGVSYNEQFF; DNA: TGTGCCAGCAGCCAAGAGCGAGCGGGAGTATCCTACAATGAGCAGTTCTTC
J: TRBJ2-1; size: many; D: .; V: TRBV29-1; CDR3: CSVEAVGYNEQFF; DNA: TGCAGCGTTGAAGCGGTAGGCTACAATGAGCAGTTCTTC
J: TRBJ2-3; size: few; D: .; V: TRBV20-1; CDR3: CSALGARGGTDTQYF; DNA: TGCAGTGCTCTGGGGGCTAGAGGCGGCACAGATACGCAGTATTTT
J: TRBJ2-1; size: .; D: TRBD2; V: TRBV20-1; CDR3: CSARDPGTSGRARGYNEQFF; DNA: TGCAGTGCTAGAGATCCTGGGACTAGCGGGAGGGCCAGGGGCTACAATGAGCAGTTCTTC
J: TRBJ2-1; size: .; D: .; V: TRBV5-8; CDR3: CASSLARQSSGNEQFF; DNA: TGTGCCAGCAGCTTGGCCCGACAGTCTTCGGGCAATGAGCAGTTCTTC
J: TRBJ2-5; size: .; D: .; V: TRBV12-3/TRBV12-4; CDR3: CASSYSDGTQYF; DNA: TGTGCCAGCAGTTATAGTGATGGGACCCAGTACTTC
J: TRBJ2-2; size: .; D: .; V: TRBV20-1; CDR3: CSASIGNTGELFF; DNA: TGCAGTGCTAGTATTGGGAACACCGGGGAGCTGTTTTTT
J: TRBJ2-1; size: few; D: TRBD2; V: TRBV7-8; CDR3: CASSLGGGIRYNEQFF; DNA: TGTGCCAGCAGCTTAGGCGGGGGGATTCGGTACAATGAGCAGTTCTTC